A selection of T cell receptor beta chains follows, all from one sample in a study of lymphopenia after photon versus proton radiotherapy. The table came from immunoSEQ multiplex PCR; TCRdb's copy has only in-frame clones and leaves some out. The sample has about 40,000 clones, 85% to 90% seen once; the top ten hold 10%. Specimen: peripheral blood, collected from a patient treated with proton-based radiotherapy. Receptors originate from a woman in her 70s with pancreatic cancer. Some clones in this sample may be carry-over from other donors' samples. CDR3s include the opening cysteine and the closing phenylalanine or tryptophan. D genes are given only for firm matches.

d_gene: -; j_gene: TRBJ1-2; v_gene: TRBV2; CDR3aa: CASSEKIDYGYTF
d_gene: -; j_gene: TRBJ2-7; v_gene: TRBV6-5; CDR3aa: CASSYSTGSLRYEQYF
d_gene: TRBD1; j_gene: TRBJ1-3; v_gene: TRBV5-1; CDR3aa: CASSLDWGQGQGNTIYF
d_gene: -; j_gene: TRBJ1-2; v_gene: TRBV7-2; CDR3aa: CASSLEAPGIGANYGYTF
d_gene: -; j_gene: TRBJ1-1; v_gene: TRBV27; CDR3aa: CASSLSSGITEAFF
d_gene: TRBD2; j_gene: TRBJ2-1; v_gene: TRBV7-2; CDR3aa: CASSSGLAGASPNEQFF
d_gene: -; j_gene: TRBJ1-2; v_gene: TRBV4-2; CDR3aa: CASSQEDPSYGYTF
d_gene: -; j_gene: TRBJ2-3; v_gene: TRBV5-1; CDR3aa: CASSVGGPTDTQYF
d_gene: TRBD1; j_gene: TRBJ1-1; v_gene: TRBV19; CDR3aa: CASSIFGQDTLEAFF
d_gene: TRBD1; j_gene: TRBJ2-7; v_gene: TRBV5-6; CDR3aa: CASSWDSSYEQYF
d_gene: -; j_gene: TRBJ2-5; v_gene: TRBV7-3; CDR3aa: CASSLNSGETQYF
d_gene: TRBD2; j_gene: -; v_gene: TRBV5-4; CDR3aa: CASSSGTSGTYEQYF
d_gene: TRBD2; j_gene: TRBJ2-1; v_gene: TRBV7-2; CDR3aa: CASSSRASGSPTYNEQFF
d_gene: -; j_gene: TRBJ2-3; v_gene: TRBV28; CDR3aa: CASSSAGLDTQYF
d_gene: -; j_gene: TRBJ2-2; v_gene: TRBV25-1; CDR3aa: CASSEYSQRNTGELFF
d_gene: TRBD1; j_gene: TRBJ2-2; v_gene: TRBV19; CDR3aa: CASSEPGQGALFF
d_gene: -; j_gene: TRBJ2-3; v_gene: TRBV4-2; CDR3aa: CASSLGPDTDTQYF
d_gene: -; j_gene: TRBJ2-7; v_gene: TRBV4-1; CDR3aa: CASSPRQATSSYEQYF
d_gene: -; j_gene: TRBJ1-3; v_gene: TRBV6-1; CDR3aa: CASSDPPGHSSGNTIYF
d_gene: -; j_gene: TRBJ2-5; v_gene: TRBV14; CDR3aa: CASSQDLSSGRETQYF
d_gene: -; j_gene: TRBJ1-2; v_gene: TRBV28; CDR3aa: CASSGLEAGHYGYTF
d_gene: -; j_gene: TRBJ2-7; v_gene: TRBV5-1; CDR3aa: CASRFQGSAVDEQYF
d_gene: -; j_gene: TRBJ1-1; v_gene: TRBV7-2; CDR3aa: CASSLVGATEAFF
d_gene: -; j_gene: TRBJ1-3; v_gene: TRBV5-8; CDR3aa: CASSSGGGPGNTIYF
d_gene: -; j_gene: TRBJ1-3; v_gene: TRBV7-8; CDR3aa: CASSPAGPSSGNTIYF
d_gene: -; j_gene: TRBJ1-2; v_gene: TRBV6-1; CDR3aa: CASSEAAGGGGYGYTF
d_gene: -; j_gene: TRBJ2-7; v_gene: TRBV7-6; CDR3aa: CASSLGWRSHEQYF
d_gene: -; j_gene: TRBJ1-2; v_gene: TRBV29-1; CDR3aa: CSVEEGSGYTF
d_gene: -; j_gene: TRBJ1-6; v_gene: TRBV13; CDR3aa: CASSLLGGDGTTYSSYNSPLHF
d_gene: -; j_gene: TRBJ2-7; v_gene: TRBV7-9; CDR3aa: CASSPLYVEQYF
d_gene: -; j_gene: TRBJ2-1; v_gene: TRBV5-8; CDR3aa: CASSLVPLTEQFF
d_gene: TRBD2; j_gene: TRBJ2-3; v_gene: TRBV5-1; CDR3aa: CASSENGLAGTDTQYF
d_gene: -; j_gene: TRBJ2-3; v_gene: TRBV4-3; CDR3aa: CASSQGEYTDTQYF
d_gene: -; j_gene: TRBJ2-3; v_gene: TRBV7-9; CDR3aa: CASSLAQGYTDTQYF
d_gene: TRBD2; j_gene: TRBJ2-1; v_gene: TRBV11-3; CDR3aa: CASSLAGDYNEQFF
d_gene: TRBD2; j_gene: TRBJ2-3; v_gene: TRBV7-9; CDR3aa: CASSLLADSTDTQYF
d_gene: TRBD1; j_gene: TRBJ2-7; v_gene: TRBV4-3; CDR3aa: CASSQEYRSQDRAYEQYF
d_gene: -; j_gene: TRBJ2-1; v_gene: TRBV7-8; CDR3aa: CASSLDWGEQFF
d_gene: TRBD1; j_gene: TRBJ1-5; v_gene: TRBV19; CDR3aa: CASTRTGVNQPQHF
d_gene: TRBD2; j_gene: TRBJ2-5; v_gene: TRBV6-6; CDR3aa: CASSYQGLQETQYF
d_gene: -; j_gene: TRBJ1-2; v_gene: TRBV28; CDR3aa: CASSPAEKLRGYTF
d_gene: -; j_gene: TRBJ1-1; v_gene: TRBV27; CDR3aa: CASSSLTENTEAFF
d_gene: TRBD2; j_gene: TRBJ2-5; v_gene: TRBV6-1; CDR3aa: CATQRERKETQYF
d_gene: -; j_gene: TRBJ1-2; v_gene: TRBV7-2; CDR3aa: CASSLEQGYGYTF
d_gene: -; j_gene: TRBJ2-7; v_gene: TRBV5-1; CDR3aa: CASRPLPGPYYEQYF
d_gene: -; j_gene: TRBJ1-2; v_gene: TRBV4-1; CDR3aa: CASSQDGQEGGYTF
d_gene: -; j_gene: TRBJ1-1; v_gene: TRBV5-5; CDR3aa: CASSLYSNTEAFF
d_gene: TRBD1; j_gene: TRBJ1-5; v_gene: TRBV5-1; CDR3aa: CASSSGQGAMEPQHF
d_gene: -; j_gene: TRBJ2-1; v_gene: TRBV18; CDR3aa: CASSPSGFGSYNEQFF
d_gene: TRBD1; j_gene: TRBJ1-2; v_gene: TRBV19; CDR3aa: CASSVTGETAGYTF
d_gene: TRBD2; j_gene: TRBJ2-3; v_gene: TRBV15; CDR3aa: CATSRDKTSGTSTDTQYF
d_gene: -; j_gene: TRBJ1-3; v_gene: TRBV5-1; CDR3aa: CASSLSGNTIYF
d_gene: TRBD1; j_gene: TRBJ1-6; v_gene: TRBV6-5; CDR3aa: CASSRDRGVSPLHF